This T cell receptor beta chain appears in the sequencing data of a study of HIV-infected children after antiretroviral therapy interruption. Across the study: EBV and CMV exposure was recorded in most children. Notes on the study in general: Naive CD4+ sequences overlapped less between time points once interruption began.

This clonotype was counted at least ten times. Its antigen is not known. Unique molecular identifiers were included in an RNA-based 3' RACE TCR library. Using its own MiXCR run on the 3' RACE reads, TCRdb lists one record per CDR3 protein. The table includes about 89,000 distinct CDR3 sequences, 5.5% to 8.5% detected once. Stated treatment: PENTA 11 planned treatment interruption arm or continuous ART arm. The clonotype originates from a pool of human donors with HIV. The sample here was CD45RA+ CD4+ T cells from PBMCs, pooled from several time points, taken from a donor given antiretroviral therapy, either interrupted or continuous. Noted subset: naive CD4+ CD45RA+ CD45RO- T cells.

Here the CDR3 reads CASHSRADYEQYF. The CDR3 bases are TGCGCCAGCCATAGCCGCGCGGACTACGAGCAGTACTTC. This chain joins TRBV5-1 and TRBJ2-7; D gene ambiguous. The V end was cut by 7 bases, the J end by 3 bases, with 14 bases between. Germline V lookup: CDR1 SGHRS, CDR2 YFSETQ. This CDR3 region has 13 residues.